The 19 T cell receptor beta chains in this list originate from one sample, sequenced in a study of blood T cell repertoires in COVID-19. Some clones are missing from TCRdb's copy, which holds only in-frame ones; the method was immunoSEQ multiplex PCR. The sample includes about 180,000 clones, approximately 87% of them seen just once. Sequencing was done on a sample of peripheral blood. The receptor set was obtained from a woman in her 70s with COVID-19, enrolled during active disease.

This chain uses TRBV12-1 with TRBJ2-7; whether TRBD2, the table's D call, matches the DNA was not checked. TRBV12-1 is a recognized pseudogene. This CDR3 region has 16 residues. The CDR3 coding sequence is TGTGCCAGACTAAGGAAAAGGGGGACTAGCAGGGGCGAGCAGTACTTC. Protein product: CARLRKRGTSRGEQYF.

The gene calls are TRBV7-2 and TRBJ2-7; D gene unclear. The V and J ends lost 2 bases and 4 bases respectively, with 3 bases between them. The CDR3 has 11 residues. Looked up from germline, CDR1 is SGHTA and CDR2 is FQGNSA. The CDR3 sequence is CASSLLYEQYF. The DNA of the CDR3 is TGTGCCAGCAGCTTACTATACGAGCAGTACTTC.

The table lists this clone with a count of one. The chain recombines TRBV19 with TRBJ2-3, with D possibly being TRBD2 (5 bases). This CDR3 contains 15 residues. Deletions cut 3 bases from V and 2 bases from J, with 12 bases between. Germline CDR1 LNHDA, CDR2 SQIVND (reference sequence). The chain's CDR3 is CASSISRGYTDTQYF. The CDR3 region has the DNA TGTGCCAGTAGTATTAGTCGGGGTTACACAGATACGCAGTATTTT.

The chain recombines TRBV18 with TRBJ1-2, with 10 bases matching TRBD1. V trimming: 5 bases; J trimming: 7 bases; junction bases outside the gene matches: 10. The CDR3 is 15 amino acids. Germline V gene lookup returns CDR1 KGHSH and CDR2 LQKENI. The CDR3 DNA is TGTGCCAGCTCATCAACTGGGACAGGGGTGTCTGGCTACACCTTC. It is translated as CASSSTGTGVSGYTF.

The chain couples TRBV7-3 to TRBJ1-1; D unclear. The germline V and J ends were trimmed by 1 base and 4 bases, with 7 bases remaining between them. The CDR3 extends over 13 amino acids. CDR1 SGHTA and CDR2 FQGTGA come from the germline V gene. CDR3 coding DNA: TGTGCCAGCAGCTTAAGCGGGTCCACTGAAGCTTTCTTT. This sequence encodes CASSLSGSTEAFF.

The chain is built from TRBV7-9 and TRBJ2-5, with D tentatively TRBD1 (6 bases). The V and J ends lost 5 bases and 5 bases respectively, with 15 bases between them. Germline V gene lookup returns CDR1 SEHNR and CDR2 FQNEAQ (reference sequence). The CDR3 spans 14 residues. The CDR3 region has the DNA TGTGCCAGCAGCCCCAGGGGTTCGGGGGAGACCCAGTACTTC. Amino acids: CASSPRGSGETQYF.

The genes are TRBV27 and TRBJ2-7; 10 bases fit TRBD1. The CDR3 is 16 amino acids. V shed 9 bases, J shed 4 bases, and the junction held 15 bases outside the gene matches. From germline, CDR1 is MNHEY and CDR2 SMNVEV (reference sequence). In DNA form, the CDR3 reads TGTGCCAGTCGATCGAAACCGACAGGGGGCAATTACGAGCAGTACTTC. This encodes CASRSKPTGGNYEQYF.

In this sample, this clone turned up a few times. The chain has TRBV7-6 and TRBJ2-1; TRBD1 aligns across 11 bases. Per germline, CDR1 SGHVS and CDR2 FNYEAQ. The CDR3 totals 15 residues. Unmatched junction bases numbered 7, after V lost 7 bases and J lost 5 bases. The CDR3 region is CASTKGTGGDNEQFF. CDR3 DNA sequence: TGTGCCAGCACCAAGGGGACAGGGGGGGACAATGAGCAGTTCTTC.

V and J are TRBV2 and TRBJ1-5; D unresolved. Germline V lookup: CDR1 SNHLY, CDR2 FYNNEI. V dropped 1 base and J dropped 6 bases, with 10 bases sitting between them. This CDR3 spans 14 amino acids. CDR3 DNA: TGTGCCAGCAGTGAAGGTGCAGGCAGTCAGCCCCAGCATTTT. Its translation is CASSEGAGSQPQHF.

The gene calls are TRBV19 and TRBJ2-1, with a weak D call TRBD2 (5 bases). Germline assignment: CDR1 LNHDA and CDR2 SQIVND (reference sequence). V was clipped by 5 bases and J by 5 bases, with 16 bases between them. This CDR3 is built from 15 residues. For the CDR3, the DNA is TGTGCCAGTAGTTTTGACGGACTGAAAGACAATGAGCAGTTCTTC. Its translation: CASSFDGLKDNEQFF.

The chain carries TRBV3-1 (or the pseudogene TRBV3-2) and TRBJ1-5; no reliable D call. Germline loops: CDR1 LGHDT, CDR2 YNNKEL (reference sequence). Trimming removed 0 bases at V and 5 bases at J, with 8 bases between. CDR3 length: 14 residues. For the CDR3, the DNA is TGTGCCAGCAGCCAAGAGGGCAGCTATCAGCCCCAGCATTTT. Its protein product is CASSQEGSYQPQHF.

This clone was found a few times. The chain carries TRBV10-3 and TRBJ1-2; TRBD1 aligns across 8 bases. The CDR3 totals 13 residues. V lost 6 bases, J lost 6 bases, and 6 bases stayed unmatched. Germline V lookup: CDR1 ENHRY, CDR2 SYGVKD. CDR3 DNA: TGTGCCATCAGGGAGGACAGGGTGGATGGCTACACCTTC. It yields the protein CAIREDRVDGYTF.

V usage is TRBV28 and J usage is TRBJ1-4; D is undetermined. This CDR3 has 15 amino acids. V was pared by 1 base and J by 10 bases, with 16 bases between. Germline lookup yields CDR1 MDHEN and CDR2 SYDVKM. The CDR3 sequence is CASSLYGSALGKLFF. In nucleotides, the CDR3 is TGTGCCAGCAGTTTATACGGGTCGGCCCTAGGAAAACTGTTTTTT.

The CDR3 coding sequence is TGTGCCAGCAGAGCACAGGGCAGGGGCTACACCTTC. Translated: CASRAQGRGYTF. The chain employs TRBV2 and TRBJ1-2, with a tentative D call TRBD1 (6 bases). The germline V and J ends were trimmed by 6 bases and 8 bases, with 13 bases remaining between them. Germline V lookup: CDR1 SNHLY, CDR2 FYNNEI. CDR3 length equals 12 residues.

The rearrangement joins TRBV9 to TRBJ2-1, with D tentatively TRBD2 (6 bases). This CDR3 contains 14 residues. Germline V lookup: CDR1 SGDLS, CDR2 YYNGEE. Trimming pared 0 bases from V and 7 bases from J, leaving 11 bases between. CDR3 in DNA: TGTGCCAGCAGCGTAGGGGGACTCCCGAATGAGCAGTTCTTC. This translates into CASSVGGLPNEQFF.

This clone was seen just once. V and J are TRBV28 and TRBJ2-7; TRBD1 matches at 8 bases. The V gene's germline CDR1 is MDHEN and CDR2 SYDVKM. This CDR3 is 14 amino acids long. Trimming took 6 bases from V and 2 from J; bases not matched to a gene: 6. The CDR3 DNA reads as TGTGCCAGCAGGCAGACAGGGGAAACCTACGAGCAGTACTTC. Encoded protein: CASRQTGETYEQYF.

This chain links TRBV6-5 with TRBJ1-1, with 7 bases identical to TRBD1. The CDR3 is 14 residues long. Losses at the gene ends were 2 bases for V and 1 base for J; bases not matched to a gene: 1. Germline lookup yields CDR1 MNHEY and CDR2 SVGAGI. This CDR3 reads CASSYGTENTEAFF. DNA of the CDR3: TGTGCCAGCAGTTACGGGACAGAGAACACTGAAGCTTTCTTT.

The rearrangement links TRBV28 to TRBJ2-1; 15 bases align to TRBD2. Germline V CDR1 and CDR2: MDHEN, SYDVKM. Trimming removed 4 bases from V and 13 bases from J; junction bases left unmatched: 23. This CDR3 contains 20 residues. The CDR3 sequence: CASSYTGLAGGLGAGRVQFF. In DNA form, the CDR3 reads TGTGCCAGCAGTTATACGGGACTAGCGGGAGGCCTCGGAGCGGGGAGAGTTCAGTTCTTC.

The CDR3 loop is CASSLGQGVTETQYF. DNA for the CDR3: TGTGCCAGCAGTCTCGGACAGGGGGTGACGGAGACCCAGTACTTC. V usage is TRBV6-5 and J usage is TRBJ2-5, with 10 positions matching TRBD1. Germline V gene data show CDR1 as MNHEY and CDR2 as SVGAGI. J was trimmed by 5 bases and V by 5 bases; bases with no gene match: 8. This CDR3 is built from 15 residues.